Sequencing of this TCR beta chain was carried out in a study of cytomegalovirus exposure and HLA in healthy donors. Broader study findings: The finding came from a later analysis; first-cohort TCR clusters tended to co-occur in the 110 or so validation repertoires. There were some 150 TCR beta chains listed as cytomegalovirus-associated.

CDR1 and CDR2 (germline): LNHNV, YYDKDF (reference sequence). V lost 1 base to trimming and J lost 5 bases, with 17 bases between them. CDR3 length equals 16 residues. Details on this clone: The antigen remains unidentified.

Sequenced by immunoSEQ multiplex PCR; TCRdb stores in-frame clones only, minus some. The sample records about 110,000 clones, approximately 91% being singletons. The V gene is TRBV15, the J gene TRBJ2-5, with D tentatively TRBD2 (6 bases). The sequencing input was PBMCs. The TCR sequence derives from a woman younger than 35 in good health and CMV-seronegative. The CDR3 is CATSRAGVSLAETQYF. CDR3 nucleotide sequence: TGTGCCACCAGCAGAGCGGGAGTCTCCCTCGCGGAGACCCAGTACTTC.